What follows describes a single TCR beta chain. Antigen unknown. This entry belongs to a study of OX40 agonist ivuxolimab in advanced cancers. Looking at the study overall: Every 2 weeks, patients received ivuxolimab intravenously, dosed at 0.01 to 10 mg/kg. Dose-escalation patients had hepatocellular carcinoma, melanoma, renal cell or head and neck cancer. Points from the study as a whole: At 0.1 to 3.0 mg/kg, CD4+ and CD8+ blood T cells expanded clonally by week 6.

The data were produced by immunoSEQ multiplex PCR, yet TCRdb's version contains in-frame clones alone and is incomplete. The table includes 100,000 or so clones, 80% to 95% detected once. Source: CD4+ or CD8+ T cells sorted from blood, taken in a trial of the OX40 agonist ivuxolimab. This sequence originates from an adult with an advanced solid tumor such as melanoma, head and neck, liver or kidney cancer.

For the CDR3, the DNA is TGTGCCAGTAGTATTTTGGGGGGTAACACAGATACGCAGTATTTT. It codes for CASSILGGNTDTQYF. V gene TRBV19 combines with J gene TRBJ2-3; D is possibly TRBD2 (6 bases). The CDR3 contains 15 residues. Germline V gene lookup returns CDR1 LNHDA and CDR2 SQIVND (reference sequence). With 3 bases removed from V and 2 bases from J, the gap between germline ends came to 12 bases.